This T cell receptor beta chain was recorded in a study of blood T cell repertoires in COVID-19. About the study: Collection of acute and convalescent COVID-19 samples took place in the United States, Italy and Spain. Sample material is recorded as cDNA or gDNA derived from T cells, B-cell-depleted T cells, or PBMCs.

Per the authors' pipeline: Estimation of nucleated cell counts relied on the amplification of reference gene primers. The table came from immunoSEQ multiplex PCR; TCRdb's copy has only in-frame clones and leaves some out. V and J calls and clone size follow that table, whereas D and trimming were derived from the DNA. The data contain around 380,000 clones, more than 65% of them singletons. CDR1 and CDR2 from the germline V gene are MNHNS and SASEGT. This CDR3 is built from 15 residues. The V end lost 0 bases, the J end lost 0 bases, and 7 bases lay between the germline ends. The chain uses TRBV6-1 and TRBJ2-3; D perhaps matches TRBD2 (5 bases). This TCR was sampled from a human donor with acute or convalescent COVID-19. The donor label of this sample is uncertain. Specimen: peripheral blood. The CDR3 loop is CASSEAGGSTDTQYF. Here the CDR3 DNA reads TGTGCCAGCAGTGAAGCGGGCGGGAGCACAGATACGCAGTATTTT.